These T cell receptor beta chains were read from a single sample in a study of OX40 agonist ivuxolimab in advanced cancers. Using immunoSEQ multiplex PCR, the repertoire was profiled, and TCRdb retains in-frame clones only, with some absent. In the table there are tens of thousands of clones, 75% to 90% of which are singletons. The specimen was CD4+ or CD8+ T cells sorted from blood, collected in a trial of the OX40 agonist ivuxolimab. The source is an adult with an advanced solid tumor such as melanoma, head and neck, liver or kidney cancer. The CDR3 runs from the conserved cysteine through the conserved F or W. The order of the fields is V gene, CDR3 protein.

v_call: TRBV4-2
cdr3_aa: CASSADSNEQFF

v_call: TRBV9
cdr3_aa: CASSPDDRGSAAQPQHF

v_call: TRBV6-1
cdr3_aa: CASSENPGSSYNEQFF

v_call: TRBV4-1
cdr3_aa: CASSQPKRVRTPYNEQFF

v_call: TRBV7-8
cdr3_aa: CASSLVAGGKDEQYF

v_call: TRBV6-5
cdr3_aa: CASSYRAWADTQYF

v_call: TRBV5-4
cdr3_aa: CASSLMGLRSAYNEQFF

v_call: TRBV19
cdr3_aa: CASSPGDSSSYEQYF

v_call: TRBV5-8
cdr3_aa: CASSLNRAPGANVLTF

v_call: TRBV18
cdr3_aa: CASSLGSKNTEGQRAFF

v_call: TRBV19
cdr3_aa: CASGDRGTDTQYF

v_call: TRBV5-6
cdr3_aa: CASSTLGAPEDYGYTF

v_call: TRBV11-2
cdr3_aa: CASSPRRETQQYF

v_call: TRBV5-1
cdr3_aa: CASSPSQRERGRQQFF

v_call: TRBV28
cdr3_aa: CASSLPSMQAGANVLTF

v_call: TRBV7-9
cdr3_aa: CASSLGPYNSPLHF

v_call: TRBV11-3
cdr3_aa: CASSFGEQETQYF

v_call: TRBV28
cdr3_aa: CASILGGTGMGDQPQHF

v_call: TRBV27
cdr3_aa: CASSHRRGSNQPQHF

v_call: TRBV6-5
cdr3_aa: CASSSQSGQTGYTF

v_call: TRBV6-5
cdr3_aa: CASSYAAGLYGYTF

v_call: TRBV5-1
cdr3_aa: CASSLDGANVLTF

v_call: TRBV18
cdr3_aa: CASSLDRNTEAFF

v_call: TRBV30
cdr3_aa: CAWKGLAGVGTGELFF

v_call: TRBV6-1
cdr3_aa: CASRDRGRLNTEAFF

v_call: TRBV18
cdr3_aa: CASSLTGELSRGYTF

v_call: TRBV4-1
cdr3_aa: CASSQPRLAGGTDTQYF

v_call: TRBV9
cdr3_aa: CASSRGGRAGYTF

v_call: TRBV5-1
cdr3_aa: CASSLAPRTSGSTDTQYF

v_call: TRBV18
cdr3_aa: CASSPQPRGEVRTQYF

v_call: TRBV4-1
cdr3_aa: CASSPALGGGETQYF

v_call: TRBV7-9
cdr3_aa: CASSPVGLAGLETQYF

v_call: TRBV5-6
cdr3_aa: CASSFNNEQFF

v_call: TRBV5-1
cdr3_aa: CASSLAVGGNEQYF

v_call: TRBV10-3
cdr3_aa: CAISPGTGDYEQYF

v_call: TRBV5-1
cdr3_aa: CASSGGLAGGPDTQYF

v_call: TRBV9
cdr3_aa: CASSPDSNYGYTF

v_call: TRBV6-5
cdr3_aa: CASSYSMGYGGYTF

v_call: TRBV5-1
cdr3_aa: CASSFGDRGTDTQYF

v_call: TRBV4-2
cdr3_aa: CASSQDGTSEETQYF

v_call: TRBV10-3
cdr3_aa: CAISESYGSSYEQYF

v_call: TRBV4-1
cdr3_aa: CASSQAPGQVYGYTF